Below, 13 T cell receptor beta chains from the same sample are listed, as sequenced in a study of response to subunit inactivated influenza vaccine. TCRdb recomputed calls from the RT-PCR reads with MiXCR, one row per CDR3 protein. The sample lists 500,000 to 650,000 distinct CDR3 sequences; around 8% were seen once. This material consisted of PBMCs from blood, taken less than 30 months after vaccination. The receptors were gathered from a man between 50 and 70 years old who received an inactivated influenza vaccine.

The genes are TRBV5-1 and TRBJ1-5; tentative D call: TRBD1 (5 bases). The germline V gene has CDR1 SGHRS and CDR2 YFSETQ. V lost 4 bases, J lost 7 bases, and 18 bases lay in between. CDR3 length: 15 residues. DNA for the CDR3: TGCGCCAGCAGCGTAACCCCAGGGTCCGGGCAGCCCCAGCATTTT. This codes for CASSVTPGSGQPQHF.

This clonotype occurred a few times. J is TRBJ2-3 and V is TRBV9, with 8 bases matching TRBD1. After removal of 0 bases from V and 3 bases from J, the junction contained 6 bases not matched to a gene. Per the germline V gene, CDR1 is SGDLS and CDR2 is YYNGEE. The CDR3 is 16 residues long. CDR3 protein: CASSVGTGIVTDTQYF. The DNA of the CDR3 is TGTGCCAGCAGCGTAGGGACAGGGATTGTTACAGATACGCAGTATTTT. Based on the CDR3 plus reference TRBV9 and TRBJ2-3, the full variable domain is DSGVTQTPKHLITATGQRVTLRCSPRSGDLSVYWYQQSLDQGLQFLIQYYNGEERAKGNILERFSAQQFPDLHSELNLSSLELGDSALYFCASSVGTGIVTDTQYFGPGTRLTVL.

The gene calls are TRBV12-3 or TRBV12-4 and TRBJ2-1; maybe TRBD1 (6 bases). V gave up 1 base and J gave up 6 bases, with 10 bases separating them. The CDR3 covers 14 residues. The CDR3 here is CASSLGTVSNEQFF. DNA of the CDR3: TGTGCCAGCAGTTTAGGGACAGTTAGCAATGAGCAGTTCTTC.

At least ten counts were recorded for this clonotype. The chain joins TRBV20-1 to TRBJ1-6; maybe TRBD1 (6 bases). Germline V lookup: CDR1 DFQATT, CDR2 SNEGSKA (reference sequence). Trimming removed 0 bases at V and 3 bases at J, with 12 bases between. CDR3 length: 16 amino acids. The CDR3 DNA reads as TGCAGTGCTAGAGATCCGGACAGTTACTATAATTCACCCCTCCACTTT. Translating gives CSARDPDSYYNSPLHF.

This clonotype was observed at least ten times. The J gene is TRBJ2-3, the V gene TRBV7-2; D gene ambiguous. Germline CDR1 SGHTA, CDR2 FQGNSA. CDR3 length: 16 amino acids. Trimming stripped 4 bases from V and 7 bases from J, with 21 bases between. The CDR3, as DNA: TGTGCCAGCAGCTCGACGGACGGATTGGGCGACAATACGCAGTATTTT. This sequence encodes CASSSTDGLGDNTQYF.

This clonotype was recorded many times. V and J are TRBV28 and TRBJ2-3; tentative D call: TRBD1 (6 bases). V shed 3 bases and J shed 3 bases, with 13 bases lying between them. CDR1 MDHEN and CDR2 SYDVKM come from the germline V gene. The CDR3 is made up of 15 amino acids. CDR3 region: CASSFQGSGTDTQYF. CDR3 nucleotides: TGTGCCAGCAGTTTTCAGGGGTCGGGAACAGATACGCAGTATTTT.

This clonotype has ten or more counts. The gene calls are TRBV20-1 and TRBJ1-2, with D possibly being TRBD1 (5 bases). With 5 bases removed from V and 6 bases from J, the gap between germline ends came to 16 bases. This CDR3 contains 13 residues. The germline V gene has CDR1 DFQATT and CDR2 SNEGSKA (reference sequence). The CDR3 DNA reads as TGCAGTGCTCAAGACCGGAGGGGCCATGGCTACACCTTC. This gives the protein CSAQDRRGHGYTF.

V is TRBV5-8 and J is TRBJ2-3; the D gene is possibly TRBD1 (6 bases). CDR1 SGHTS and CDR2 YDEGEE come from the germline V gene. V was cut by 1 base and J by 1 base, with 10 bases left in between. There are 15 residues in the CDR3. CDR3 in DNA: TGTGCCAGCAGCTTGTGGGGGCTCGGCACAGATACGCAGTATTTT. The encoded protein is CASSLWGLGTDTQYF.

This clonotype was seen repeatedly, ten times or more. The chain carries TRBV20-1 and TRBJ2-3; 7 bases match TRBD2. The CDR3 is 16 residues long. V was clipped by 6 bases and J by 0 bases; unmatched bases: 12. The germline CDR1 and CDR2 sequences are DFQATT and SNEGSKA (reference sequence). CDR3 coding DNA: TGCAGTGCCCCGAGGGGTCCTAGCGGCAGCACAGATACGCAGTATTTT. Translating gives CSAPRGPSGSTDTQYF.

The V gene is TRBV5-6, the J gene TRBJ2-3; TRBD2 matches 8 bases. The CDR3 spans 15 residues. V lost 5 bases, J lost 1 base, and 6 bases stayed unmatched. Germline V gene lookup returns CDR1 SGHDT and CDR2 YYEEEE. The CDR3 nucleotides read TGTGCCAGCAGGGGGAGCGGGAGCGGCACAGATACGCAGTATTTT. Its protein product is CASRGSGSGTDTQYF.

The J gene is TRBJ2-2, the V gene TRBV20-1, with unresolved D. This CDR3 region has 14 residues. Per germline, CDR1 DFQATT and CDR2 SNEGSKA (reference sequence). V was cut by 2 bases and J by 4 bases, with 11 bases left in between. The CDR3 DNA is TGCAGTGCTAGACCCTCCTTACCCACCGGGGAGCTGTTTTTT. It codes for CSARPSLPTGELFF.

This clonotype was detected ten times or more. V and J are TRBV20-1 and TRBJ1-5; D possibly corresponds to TRBD1 (6 bases). The CDR3 has 15 amino acids. The germline V gene encodes CDR1 DFQATT and CDR2 SNEGSKA (reference sequence). V was clipped by 0 bases and J by 6 bases, with 15 bases between them. This CDR3 is CSARDGQGMVQPQHF. The DNA of the CDR3 is TGCAGTGCTAGAGATGGTCAGGGGATGGTTCAGCCCCAGCATTTT.

V is TRBV7-2 and J is TRBJ2-5; 10 bases agree with TRBD2. The germline gives CDR1 SGHTA, CDR2 FQGNSA. V was clipped by 5 bases and J by 1 base; unmatched bases: 4. This CDR3 is 15 amino acids long. As DNA, the CDR3 is TGTGCCAGCAGCCCTGGACTAGCGGCCCAAGAGACCCAGTACTTC. Protein sequence: CASSPGLAAQETQYF.